This is a list of T cell receptor beta chains from one sample in a study of blood T cell repertoires in COVID-19. Profiled with immunoSEQ multiplex PCR; TCRdb holds only in-frame clones, not every one. The sample consists of over 120,000 clones, about four fifths of them appearing once. Sequencing was carried out using peripheral blood. These receptor sequences come from a man in his 70s who had recovered from COVID-19. Both conserved end residues are part of each CDR3.

v_call: TRBV7-8; cdr3_length: 15; j_call: TRBJ2-1; cdr3_aa: CASSLIQGIYNEQFF
v_call: TRBV7-9; cdr3_length: 15; j_call: TRBJ2-2; cdr3_aa: CASSLVPGFTGELFF
v_call: TRBV11-2; cdr3_length: 13; j_call: TRBJ2-7; cdr3_aa: CASGQSGSYEQYF
v_call: TRBV5-1; cdr3_length: 15; j_call: TRBJ2-1; cdr3_aa: CASSSGTSGNHEQFF
v_call: TRBV5-5; cdr3_length: 16; j_call: TRBJ2-5; cdr3_aa: CASSTGAGGSRETQYF
v_call: TRBV7-9; cdr3_length: 17; j_call: TRBJ2-5; cdr3_aa: CASSFDPLAGVGETQYF
v_call: TRBV5-1; cdr3_length: 15; j_call: TRBJ1-2; cdr3_aa: CASNLGGGQGRGYTF
v_call: TRBV12-3/TRBV12-4; cdr3_length: 13; j_call: TRBJ2-6; cdr3_aa: CASSFSGANVLTF
v_call: TRBV11-1; cdr3_length: 13; j_call: TRBJ2-1; cdr3_aa: CASSLALTNEQFF
v_call: TRBV6-5; cdr3_length: 15; j_call: TRBJ2-2; cdr3_aa: CASSPGTVYTGELFF
v_call: TRBV6-5; cdr3_length: 15; j_call: TRBJ1-6; cdr3_aa: CASSYSTGANSPLHF
v_call: TRBV24-1; cdr3_length: 14; j_call: TRBJ2-1; cdr3_aa: CATSDQGGTGEQFF
v_call: TRBV19; cdr3_length: 19; j_call: TRBJ2-1; cdr3_aa: CATIPHGTSGGNSYNEQFF
v_call: TRBV11-2; cdr3_length: 16; j_call: TRBJ2-7; cdr3_aa: CASSFVQGSSSYEQYF
v_call: TRBV15; cdr3_length: 14; j_call: TRBJ1-3; cdr3_aa: CATSRTGDGNTIYF
v_call: TRBV4-1; cdr3_length: 16; j_call: TRBJ1-6; cdr3_aa: CASSLGQGNYNSPLHF
v_call: TRBV14; cdr3_length: 15; j_call: TRBJ1-4; cdr3_aa: CASSHWDRGREKLFF
v_call: TRBV27; cdr3_length: 15; j_call: TRBJ2-7; cdr3_aa: CASGTTSGESYEQYF
v_call: TRBV15; cdr3_length: 16; j_call: TRBJ2-7; cdr3_aa: CATSRGGGGFAYEQYF
v_call: TRBV3-1/TRBV3-2; cdr3_length: 14; j_call: TRBJ1-1; cdr3_aa: CASSQEGRGTEAFF
v_call: TRBV30; cdr3_length: 14; j_call: TRBJ2-7; cdr3_aa: CAWKVGTGPYEQYF
v_call: TRBV5-8; cdr3_length: 15; j_call: TRBJ2-2; cdr3_aa: CASSLIAREAGELFF
v_call: TRBV5-6; cdr3_length: 13; j_call: TRBJ1-1; cdr3_aa: CASSWDRATEAFF
v_call: TRBV7-2; cdr3_length: 14; j_call: TRBJ1-2; cdr3_aa: CASSPRTANYGYTF